This entry lists 23 T cell receptor beta chains sequenced from one sample in a study of CD8 T cells in Susac syndrome. An input of roughly 0.45 to 1 ug of RNA was subjected to reverse transcription using random hexamers. TCRdb reprocessed the immunoSEQ multiplex PCR reads with MiXCR, giving one entry per CDR3 protein. Here the sample spans tens of thousands of distinct CDR3 sequences, about 95% being singletons. The sequencing sample was made of CD8+ T cells from PBMCs. The receptors here all came from a human donor with Susac syndrome.

The chain couples TRBV2 to TRBJ2-5, with TRBD1 identical over 7 bases. The germline V gene encodes CDR1 SNHLY and CDR2 FYNNEI. The CDR3 consists of 13 residues. V dropped 7 bases and J dropped 2; count of bases not matched to a gene: 4. Here the CDR3 DNA reads TGTGCCAGCATCAGCAGGGGGCAAGAGACCCAGTACTTC. Translation: CASISRGQETQYF.

The chain is built from TRBV20-1 and TRBJ1-6; the D is unclear. Germline CDR1 DFQATT, CDR2 SNEGSKA (reference sequence). V gave up 3 bases and J gave up 0 bases, with 9 bases separating them. This CDR3 has 15 amino acids. CDR3 loop: CSASYGSSYNSPLHF. DNA for the CDR3: TGCAGTGCTAGTTACGGGAGCTCCTATAATTCACCCCTCCACTTT.

The V and J genes are TRBV29-1 and TRBJ2-3; a weak D match, TRBD1 (6 bases). CDR3 length equals 17 residues. Germline CDR1 SQVTM, CDR2 ANQGSEA. V was pared by 7 bases and J by 2 bases, with 25 bases between. The CDR3 spells CSDGTGKFWTFTDTQYF. The CDR3 bases are TGCAGCGATGGAACAGGGAAGTTTTGGACCTTCACAGATACGCAGTATTTT.

This rearrangement joins TRBV29-1 to TRBJ2-7; either TRBD1 or TRBD2 may supply D (5 bases each). Germline lookup yields CDR1 SQVTM and CDR2 ANQGSEA. The ends were cut back, 4 bases at V and 0 bases at J, with 13 bases in the middle. The CDR3 has 14 amino acids. The CDR3 sequence: CSVAGTYSSYEQYF. The DNA for the CDR3 is TGCAGCGTTGCCGGGACCTATAGCTCCTACGAGCAGTACTTC.

The J gene is TRBJ2-7, the V gene TRBV18; 8 positions match TRBD1. CDR1 and CDR2 from the germline V gene are KGHSH and LQKENI. This CDR3 contains 14 residues. The V gene end was trimmed by 1 base and the J gene end by 5 bases; junction bases not matched to a gene: 4. Here the CDR3 DNA reads TGTGCCAGCTCACCACAGGACAGGGAAGACGAGCAGTACTTC. It yields the protein CASSPQDREDEQYF.

The chain carries TRBV29-1 and TRBJ2-7; unclear D gene. Germline V gene sequence: CDR1 SQVTM, CDR2 ANQGSEA. The V and J ends lost 0 bases and 4 bases respectively, with 7 bases between them. This CDR3 is 12 amino acids long. DNA of the CDR3: TGCAGCGTTGAAGAACTGGGATACGAGCAGTACTTC. Encoded protein: CSVEELGYEQYF.

The V call is TRBV9, the J call TRBJ2-3, with D possibly TRBD2 on 6 matching bases. The V end was cut by 2 bases, the J end by 3 bases, with 19 bases between. The germline V gene has CDR1 SGDLS and CDR2 YYNGEE. CDR3 length equals 17 residues. CDR3 sequence: CASSVTGTQGGTDTQYF. The CDR3 nucleotides are TGTGCCAGCAGCGTTACCGGGACGCAGGGAGGAACAGATACGCAGTATTTT.

The genes are TRBV6-6 and TRBJ1-1; D unclear. V lost 0 bases to trimming and J lost 14 bases, with 13 bases between them. Germline V CDR1 and CDR2: MNHNY, SVGAGI (reference sequence). The CDR3 length is 12 residues. Here the CDR3 reads CASSYSTESRFF. CDR3 coding DNA: TGTGCCAGCAGTTACTCGACGGAAAGTCGATTCTTT.

V usage is TRBV7-3 and J usage is TRBJ2-1; tentative D call: TRBD2 (6 bases). CDR1 SGHTA and CDR2 FQGTGA come from the germline V gene. The CDR3 runs to 13 residues. V lost 4 bases to trimming and J lost 9 bases, with 13 bases between them. The CDR3 protein is CASSSGLSSEQFF. In nucleotides, the CDR3 is TGTGCCAGCAGCTCTGGACTATCATCTGAGCAGTTCTTC.

This CDR3 is CASSQDGGNTEAFF. CDR3 DNA sequence: TGCGCCAGCAGCCAAGATGGCGGGAACACTGAAGCTTTCTTT. The chain joins TRBV4-3 to TRBJ1-1, with unresolved D. Looked up from germline, CDR1 is LGHNA and CDR2 is YSLEER. The V gene lost 0 bases and the J gene lost 1 base, with 6 bases spanning the gap. This CDR3 has 14 residues.

The sample holds one count of this clonotype. The junction departs from germline at one end; a sequencing error may be responsible. This chain links TRBV7-7 with TRBJ1-3; possibly TRBD1 for D (5 bases). The CDR3 has 15 residues. The germline gives CDR1 SSHAT, CDR2 FNYEAQ (reference sequence). As DNA, the CDR3 is TGTGCTAGCAGTCTCACCCAGGGATCTGGAAACACCATATATTTT. Amino acids: CASSLTQGSGNTIYF.

This clonotype was seen just once. The chain couples TRBV27 to TRBJ1-1; no firm D call. The CDR3 loop spans 11 amino acids. V was pared by 5 bases and J by 2 bases, with 3 bases between. From germline, CDR1 is MNHEY and CDR2 SMNVEV (reference sequence). The CDR3 protein is CASSHNTEAFF. In DNA, the CDR3 is TGTGCCAGCAGTCATAACACTGAAGCTTTCTTT.

The rearrangement joins TRBV20-1 to TRBJ1-5, with unresolved D. Germline CDR1 DFQATT, CDR2 SNEGSKA (reference sequence). The V and J ends lost 5 bases and 1 base respectively, with 18 bases between them. CDR3 size: 16 residues. DNA for the CDR3: TGCAGTGCTGGCAGTAGGGAGGGAGAAAGCAATCAGCCCCAGCATTTT. Protein sequence: CSAGSREGESNQPQHF.

The CDR3 DNA is TGTGCCAGCAGCGACCGCAGGGGAGGTGAAAAACTGTTTTTT. It translates to CASSDRRGGEKLFF. The chain couples TRBV13 to TRBJ1-4; TRBD1 is a possible D gene (6 bases). V was pared by 5 bases and J by 7 bases, with 14 bases between. Per the germline V gene, CDR1 is PRHDT and CDR2 is FYEKMQ (reference sequence). There are 14 residues in the CDR3.

V is TRBV4-1 and J is TRBJ1-5; maybe TRBD1 (5 bases). Trimming shortened V by 0 bases and J by 9 bases, and 21 bases separated the two germline ends. CDR3 length: 17 amino acids. CDR1 and CDR2 from the germline V gene are MGHRA and YSYEKL. Here the CDR3 DNA reads TGCGCCAGCAGCCAAGATTCGCGGGACCGGCTGGGTCGGCCCCAGCATTTT. This codes for CASSQDSRDRLGRPQHF.

This clonotype was counted a single time. The chain joins TRBV27 to TRBJ1-6; TRBD1 agrees at 8 bases. From germline, CDR1 is MNHEY and CDR2 SMNVEV (reference sequence). V gave up 6 bases and J gave up 9 bases; unmatched junction bases: 7. This CDR3 region has 14 residues. The CDR3 spells CASSLDRVSSPLHF. In DNA, the CDR3 is TGTGCCAGCAGCCTGGACAGGGTCAGTTCACCCCTCCACTTT.

Note on this clonotype: Its ends do not fully match the called genes, so a read error is possible. The chain is built from TRBV7-7 and TRBJ2-5; D gene ambiguous. Germline CDR1 SSHAT, CDR2 FNYEAQ (reference sequence). The length of the CDR3 is 13 residues. CDR3 in DNA: TGTGCTAGCAGCACCTCGACGCGTGCGACCCAGTACTTC. It translates to CASSTSTRATQYF.

Turning to this clonotype: This likely comes from a read error, as the CDR3 has no conserved phenylalanine or tryptophan at its end. This sequence joins TRBV30 and TRBJ1-1; no clear D. This CDR3 is 12 amino acids long. Germline V gene data show CDR1 as GTSNPN and CDR2 as SVGIG (reference sequence). V was clipped by 2 bases and J by 5 bases, with 9 bases between them. This CDR3 reads CAWSPRVTEAFS. The CDR3 bases are TGTGCCTGGAGTCCCCGCGTTACTGAAGCTTTCTCT.

J is TRBJ2-5 and V is TRBV3-1; TRBD2 aligns across 7 bases. The CDR3 contains 17 residues. The V segment lost 4 bases and the J segment 1 base; nucleotides outside the gene matches: 12. CDR1 is LGHDT and CDR2 is YNNKEL in the germline V gene (reference sequence). The CDR3 coding sequence is TGTGCCAGCAGCCTCCCACTGACGGGGGGACTCCAAGAGACCCAGTACTTC. Encoded protein: CASSLPLTGGLQETQYF.

This CDR3 reads CSVEGRDRGANEQFF. The CDR3 DNA sequence: TGCAGCGTTGAAGGAAGGGACAGGGGCGCCAATGAGCAGTTCTTC. The chain employs TRBV29-1 and TRBJ2-1, with 10 bases fitting TRBD1. V shed 1 base and J 6 bases; nucleotides not matched to a gene: 6. This CDR3 is 15 amino acids long. From germline, CDR1 is SQVTM and CDR2 ANQGSEA.

The CDR3 is CASSPETGGDYGYTF. In nucleotides, the CDR3 is TGTGCCAGTAGTCCCGAAACAGGGGGCGACTATGGCTACACCTTC. The chain is built from TRBV19 and TRBJ1-2, with TRBD1 identical over 9 bases. The CDR3 has 15 amino acids. The J segment lost 3 bases and the V segment lost 5 bases, leaving 7 bases of the junction unmatched. The germline gives CDR1 LNHDA, CDR2 SQIVND (reference sequence).

This clonotype was seen just once. The rearrangement links TRBV4-3 to TRBJ2-2; D ambiguous. Germline CDR1 LGHNA, CDR2 YSLEER. The CDR3 runs to 15 residues. The germline V and J ends were trimmed by 0 bases and 2 bases, with 7 bases remaining between them. The CDR3 coding sequence is TGCGCCAGCAGCCAAGAAAGAGTAAACACCGGGGAGCTGTTTTTT. Its protein product is CASSQERVNTGELFF.

The V gene is TRBV3-1, the J gene TRBJ2-7; possible D gene TRBD1, 5 bases. V was trimmed by 8 bases and J by 2 bases, leaving 13 bases between them. The CDR3 contains 13 residues. The germline V gene has CDR1 LGHDT and CDR2 YNNKEL (reference sequence). The CDR3 DNA follows: TGTGCCAGCTCACCCGCGGACACCTACGAGCAGTACTTC. It translates to CASSPADTYEQYF.